This T cell receptor (beta chain) was sequenced during a study of blood T cell repertoires in COVID-19. Turning to the study itself: COVID-19 samples from acute and convalescent phases originated in the United States, Italy and Spain. Sources were T cells, B-cell-depleted T cells, or PBMCs; the material itself was cDNA or gDNA.

This clone was seen once. Between the trimmed V and J ends, which lost 6 bases and 4 bases, there was a span of 15 bases. There are 15 residues in the CDR3. In germline, CDR1 is MNHEY, CDR2 SVGAGI. Study processing details: Estimation of nucleated cell counts was performed using reference gene primer amplification. Measured with immunoSEQ multiplex PCR; TCRdb has only the in-frame clones, and not every one. D and trimming come from the DNA, and the V and J calls and clone size come from that table. This table has some 74,000 clones, approximately 79% appearing once. This chain uses TRBV6-5 with TRBJ2-2; the D gene is possibly TRBD1 (5 bases). The sequencing sample was made of peripheral blood. The receptor was isolated from an older man with active or convalescent COVID-19. The DNA for the CDR3 is TGTGCCAGCAGAGACAGTTCTCGACGCACCGGGGAGCTGTTTTTT. Translated, it gives CASRDSSRRTGELFF.